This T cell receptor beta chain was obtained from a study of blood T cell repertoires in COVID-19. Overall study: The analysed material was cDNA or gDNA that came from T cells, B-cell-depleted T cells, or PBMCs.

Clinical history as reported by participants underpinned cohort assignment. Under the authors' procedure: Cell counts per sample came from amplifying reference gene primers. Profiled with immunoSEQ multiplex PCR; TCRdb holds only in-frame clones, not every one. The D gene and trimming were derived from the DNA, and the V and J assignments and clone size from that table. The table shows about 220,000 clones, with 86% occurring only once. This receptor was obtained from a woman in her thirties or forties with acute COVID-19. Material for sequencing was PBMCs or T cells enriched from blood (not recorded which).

CDR3 sequence (DNA): TGTGCCAGCAGCCCAACCGGGACAGGGAAACTCTATGGCTACACCTTC. Amino acid sequence: CASSPTGTGKLYGYTF. This chain joins TRBV5-8 and TRBJ1-2; 9 positions agree with TRBD1. Germline CDR1 and CDR2: SGHTS and YDEGEE. J gave up 4 bases and V 4 bases, and 11 bases lay outside the gene matches. This CDR3 comprises 16 residues.